This T cell receptor (beta chain) appears in the sequencing data of a study of blood T cell repertoires in COVID-19. As processed by the authors: Quantification of nucleated cells was approximated via reference gene primer amplification. The protocol was immunoSEQ multiplex PCR, while the TCRdb copy is restricted to in-frame clones and leaves out a portion. V and J calls and clone size come straight from that table; D and trimming were deduced from the DNA. This sample carries roughly 98,000 clones, 81% of them seen once, and the ten largest clones take 13%. Germline CDR1 GTSNPN, CDR2 SVGIG (reference sequence). V trimming: 2 bases; J trimming: 5 bases; junction bases outside the gene matches: 2. This CDR3 is built from 13 residues.

The specimen sequenced was peripheral blood. The receptor's source is a human donor in a cohort sampled during active COVID-19. This chain connects TRBV30 to TRBJ2-1, with TRBD2 identical over 8 bases. CDR3 in amino acids: CAWSRGGNNEQFF. For the CDR3, the DNA is TGTGCCTGGAGTCGGGGGGGAAACAATGAGCAGTTCTTC.